What follows are 30 T cell receptor beta chains derived from one specimen sequenced in a study of blood T cell repertoires in COVID-19. Sequenced by immunoSEQ multiplex PCR; TCRdb stores in-frame clones only, minus some. The repertoire holds about 240,000 clones, around 83% seen once, with about an eighth in the top ten. The sample consisted of peripheral blood. All receptors come from an older woman with active or convalescent COVID-19.

This sequence joins TRBV21-1 and TRBJ1-5. TRBV21-1 is described as a pseudogene. The CDR3 totals 16 residues. CDR3: CASSKKGDHRDQPQHF. CDR3 bases: TGTGCCAGCAGCAAAAAGGGAGACCATCGGGATCAGCCCCAGCATTTT.

V gene TRBV25-1 combines with J gene TRBJ1-2; D call uncertain. This CDR3 is built from 13 residues. Germline V gene lookup returns CDR1 MGHDK and CDR2 SYGVNS. Trimming stripped 4 bases from V and 5 bases from J, with 11 bases between. The DNA of the CDR3 is TGTGCCAGCAGTGGGGCCGGTACGTATGGCTACACCTTC. Protein: CASSGAGTYGYTF.

The rearrangement joins TRBV2 to TRBJ2-7; TRBD1 agrees at 7 bases. Germline CDR1 and CDR2: SNHLY and FYNNEI. This CDR3 is built from 12 residues. The V and J ends lost 5 bases and 6 bases, in that order; junction bases with no gene match: 4. CDR3 sequence: CASSQQGSEQYF. The CDR3 DNA reads TGTGCCAGCAGTCAACAGGGGAGCGAGCAGTACTTC.

The chain uses TRBV18 and TRBJ1-1; D is unclear. CDR1 is KGHSH, CDR2 LQKENI, per germline. The CDR3 consists of 14 residues. The ends were cut back, 4 bases at V and 4 bases at J, with 13 bases in the middle. Written as DNA, the CDR3 is TGTGCCAGCTCACTAGCAGAGGTGTCCACTGAAGCTTTCTTT. This codes for CASSLAEVSTEAFF.

The chain couples TRBV15 to TRBJ2-3; 7 bases align to TRBD2. The length of the CDR3 is 14 residues. Trimming removed 9 bases from V and 0 bases from J; junction bases left unmatched: 6. The V gene's germline CDR1 is LNHNV and CDR2 YYDKDF (reference sequence). Written as DNA, the CDR3 is TGTGCCACGCGGGAGCTGATTAGCACAGATACGCAGTATTTT. Its translation is CATRELISTDTQYF.

The V and J genes are TRBV18 and TRBJ1-5; D might be TRBD1 (6 bases). This CDR3 is 14 amino acids long. Germline V lookup: CDR1 KGHSH, CDR2 LQKENI. The V and J ends lost 5 bases and 2 bases respectively, with 10 bases between them. For the CDR3, the DNA is TGTGCCAGCTCAACGGACAGCCGCAATCAGCCCCAGCATTTT. Protein product: CASSTDSRNQPQHF.

This chain links TRBV11-1 with TRBJ2-1; D is uncertain. Per germline, CDR1 SGHAT and CDR2 FQDESV (reference sequence). The CDR3 contains 14 residues. V dropped 5 bases and J dropped 1 base, with 9 bases sitting between them. CDR3 bases: TGTGCCAGCAGCCCCCGAGGATCCTACAATGAGCAGTTCTTC. Translation: CASSPRGSYNEQFF.

The gene calls are TRBV7-9 and TRBJ1-1; D not certain. The CDR3 has 15 amino acids. V was shortened by 0 bases and J by 4 bases, with 12 bases between the two germline ends. Germline-derived CDR1 and CDR2 are SEHNR and FQNEAQ (reference sequence). The CDR3: CASSLAGSSGTEAFF. CDR3 bases: TGTGCCAGCAGCTTAGCGGGCAGCAGCGGCACTGAAGCTTTCTTT. Looking up the rest from reference TRBV7-9 and TRBJ1-1 gives the full variable domain: DTGVSQNPRHKITKRGQNVTFRCDPISEHNRLYWYRQTLGQGPEFLTYFQNEAQLEKSRLLSDRFSAERPKGSFSTLEIQRTEQGDSAMYLCASSLAGSSGTEAFFGQGTRLTVV.

This chain joins TRBV14 and TRBJ2-7; no clear D. The CDR3 is made up of 14 amino acids. Trimming removed 0 bases from V and 0 bases from J, with 6 bases in between. The germline gives CDR1 SGHDN, CDR2 FVKESK. Here the CDR3 reads CASSQDPSSYEQYF. The CDR3 DNA sequence: TGTGCCAGCAGCCAAGATCCTAGCTCCTACGAGCAGTACTTC.

The chain combines TRBV24-1 with TRBJ1-1; weak D call: TRBD1 (6 bases). The germline V gene encodes CDR1 KGHDR and CDR2 SFDVKD. The CDR3 is 15 amino acids. The germline V and J ends were trimmed by 10 bases and 2 bases, with 19 bases remaining between them. CDR3 region: CATPHGGGRNTEAFF. CDR3 DNA sequence: TGTGCCACACCTCATGGGGGGGGCAGAAACACTGAAGCTTTCTTT.

This clone has just one count. The chain carries TRBV30 and TRBJ2-3; 7 bases line up with TRBD2. V trimming: 0 bases; J trimming: 4 bases; junction bases outside the gene matches: 7. The CDR3 contains 15 residues. Per the germline V gene, CDR1 is GTSNPN and CDR2 is SVGIG (reference sequence). The CDR3 spells CAWSVGGGGPDTQYF. DNA of the CDR3: TGTGCCTGGAGTGTAGGTGGGGGGGGTCCAGATACGCAGTATTTT.

This clone has a handful of counts. V usage is TRBV11-2 and J usage is TRBJ1-6; a weak D match, TRBD1 (5 bases). The CDR3 sequence is 16 residues long. The germline V gene encodes CDR1 SGHAT and CDR2 FQNNGV. V was clipped by 5 bases and J by 0 bases, with 11 bases between them. CDR3 DNA sequence: TGTGCCAGCAGCCCGACAGTGAGCTCCTATAATTCACCCCTCCACTTT. Translated: CASSPTVSSYNSPLHF.

This rearrangement joins TRBV4-1 to TRBJ2-1; D is perhaps TRBD1 (8 bases). With 1 base removed from V and 9 bases from J, the gap between germline ends came to 19 bases. The length of the CDR3 is 16 residues. Germline CDR1 MGHRA, CDR2 YSYEKL. The CDR3 loop reads CASSQVGSTGEGEQFF. DNA of the CDR3: TGCGCCAGCAGCCAAGTAGGATCGACAGGGGAGGGTGAGCAGTTCTTC.

This clone was observed once. The V call is TRBV5-5, the J call TRBJ2-5; D possibly corresponds to TRBD2 (6 bases). Trimming shortened V by 3 bases and J by 2 bases, and 14 bases separated the two germline ends. CDR3 length equals 15 residues. Germline V gives CDR1 SGHKS, CDR2 YYEKEE (reference sequence). The CDR3 region has the DNA TGTGCCAGCAGCTACCCGACTAGAGGTCAAGAGACCCAGTACTTC. Its translation: CASSYPTRGQETQYF. The full variable domain, in which reference TRBV5-5 and TRBJ2-5 provide the parts outside the CDR3, is DAGVTQSPTHLIKTRGQQVTLRCSPISGHKSVSWYQQVLGQGPQFIFQYYEKEERGRGNFPDRFSARQFPNYSSELNVNALLLGDSALYLCASSYPTRGQETQYFGPGTRLLVL.

This clone appeared a single time. The V call is TRBV14, the J call TRBJ2-2, with 7 bases identical to TRBD2. After removal of 0 bases from V and 7 bases from J, the junction contained 8 bases not matched to a gene. Germline lookup yields CDR1 SGHDN and CDR2 FVKESK. The CDR3 spans 16 residues. DNA of the CDR3: TGTGCCAGCAGCCAAGATCGACCAGGGAGGGGCGGGGAGCTGTTTTTT. This codes for CASSQDRPGRGGELFF. The full variable domain, completed using reference TRBV14 and TRBJ2-2, is EAGVTQFPSHSVIEKGQTVTLRCDPISGHDNLYWYRRVMGKEIKFLLHFVKESKQDESGMPNNRFLAERTGGTYSTLKVQPAELEDSGVYFCASSQDRPGRGGELFFGEGSRLTVL.

This clone came up a few times. The rearrangement links TRBV19 to TRBJ2-3; TRBD2 is a possible D gene (6 bases). CDR1 and CDR2 (germline): LNHDA, SQIVND (reference sequence). Trimming took 1 base from V and 4 from J, leaving 9 bases between them. This CDR3 region has 14 residues. The CDR3 sequence is CASSIGTSPDTQYF. In DNA, the CDR3 is TGTGCCAGTAGTATAGGTACTAGCCCAGATACGCAGTATTTT.

This clone was observed once. This chain connects TRBV6-6 to TRBJ2-2, with 9 bases that match TRBD1. Germline trimming cut 4 bases from V and 7 bases from J; bases unmatched to any gene: 1. The CDR3 extends over 13 amino acids. Germline CDR1 is MNHNY and CDR2 is SVGAGI (reference sequence). Here the CDR3 DNA reads TGTGCCAGCAGTTCGGACAGGGGCGGGGAGCTGTTTTTT. It translates to CASSSDRGGELFF.

J is TRBJ2-7 and V is TRBV6-5; 8 nucleotides align to TRBD1. V lost 6 bases, J lost 2 bases, and 3 bases stayed unmatched. CDR3 length: 13 amino acids. In germline, CDR1 is MNHEY, CDR2 SVGAGI. Here the CDR3 DNA reads TGTGCCAGCAGGGCAGGGGGCGCCTACGAGCAGTACTTC. Its translation is CASRAGGAYEQYF.

The chain uses TRBV3-1 (or the pseudogene TRBV3-2) and TRBJ1-1; D is uncertain. Germline V CDR1 and CDR2: LGHDT, YNNKEL (reference sequence). Deletions cut 4 bases from V and 0 bases from J, with 6 bases between. CDR3 size: 13 residues. CDR3 in amino acids: CASSRTMNTEAFF. The CDR3 coding sequence is TGTGCCAGCAGCCGGACTATGAACACTGAAGCTTTCTTT.

The chain joins TRBV7-9 to TRBJ2-5; perhaps TRBD1 as D (6 bases). V lost 2 bases and J 2 bases, leaving 21 bases between the germline ends. CDR3 length: 18 residues. Germline V gene lookup returns CDR1 SEHNR and CDR2 FQNEAQ (reference sequence). CDR3 amino acids: CASSLNTGSPIQQETQYF. The CDR3 nucleotides read TGTGCCAGCAGCTTAAATACAGGGTCCCCGATTCAACAAGAGACCCAGTACTTC. Using reference TRBV7-9 and TRBJ2-5 for the parts outside the CDR3, the full variable domain is DTGVSQNPRHKITKRGQNVTFRCDPISEHNRLYWYRQTLGQGPEFLTYFQNEAQLEKSRLLSDRFSAERPKGSFSTLEIQRTEQGDSAMYLCASSLNTGSPIQQETQYFGPGTRLLVL.

This chain connects TRBV7-2 to TRBJ2-7; 9 nucleotides agree with TRBD1. This CDR3 has 15 residues. Germline CDR1 SGHTA, CDR2 FQGNSA. The ends lost 5 bases at V and 6 bases at J; junction bases unmatched: 11. The CDR3 DNA reads as TGTGCCAGCAGCCAGGGACAGGGTTTCGGAAGCGAGCAGTACTTC. Translating it yields CASSQGQGFGSEQYF.

This rearrangement joins TRBV9 to TRBJ2-2; 14 nucleotides align to TRBD2. Germline trimming cut 2 bases from V and 4 bases from J; bases unmatched to any gene: 7. The CDR3 covers 18 residues. The V gene's germline CDR1 is SGDLS and CDR2 YYNGEE. The CDR3 protein is CASSVGLAGAPGTGELFF. The DNA of the CDR3 is TGTGCCAGCAGCGTGGGACTAGCGGGGGCCCCGGGCACCGGGGAGCTGTTTTTT. The full variable domain, in which reference TRBV9 and TRBJ2-2 provide the parts outside the CDR3, is DSGVTQTPKHLITATGQRVTLRCSPRSGDLSVYWYQQSLDQGLQFLIQYYNGEERAKGNILERFSAQQFPDLHSELNLSSLELGDSALYFCASSVGLAGAPGTGELFFGEGSRLTVL.

The table lists this clone with a few counts. CDR3 sequence reads: CASSPRPSSGNTIYF. DNA of the CDR3: TGTGCCAGCTCACCCCGCCCGAGCTCTGGAAACACCATATATTTT. The rearrangement joins TRBV18 to TRBJ1-3; D gene unclear. Germline CDR1 KGHSH, CDR2 LQKENI. The CDR3 consists of 15 residues. The V end lost 3 bases, the J end lost 0 bases, and 9 bases lay between the germline ends.

The table lists this clone with a few counts. The chain uses TRBV5-1 and TRBJ2-2; weak D call: TRBD1 (6 bases). Germline-derived CDR1 and CDR2 are SGHRS and YFSETQ. V shed 7 bases and J shed 0 bases, with 13 bases lying between them. CDR3 length equals 15 residues. In nucleotides, the CDR3 is TGCGCCAGCTTTACAGGGCCCGCGAACACCGGGGAGCTGTTTTTT. Its translation: CASFTGPANTGELFF.

The rearrangement links TRBV9 to TRBJ1-1; D is perhaps TRBD1 (6 bases). V was cut by 3 bases and J by 0 bases, with 15 bases left in between. Per germline, CDR1 SGDLS and CDR2 YYNGEE. CDR3 length equals 16 residues. The CDR3 region is CASSEQGTIMNTEAFF. DNA of the CDR3: TGTGCCAGCAGCGAACAGGGTACAATAATGAACACTGAAGCTTTCTTT.

This clone has only one observation. The chain carries TRBV4-2 and TRBJ2-3; 11 nucleotides match TRBD2. This CDR3 spans 17 amino acids. From germline, CDR1 is LGHNA and CDR2 YNFKEQ. J lost 1 base, V lost 1 base, and 4 bases had no gene match. CDR3: CASSQALAGGRTDTQYF. The CDR3 bases are TGTGCCAGCAGCCAAGCTCTAGCGGGGGGCCGCACAGATACGCAGTATTTT.

This chain joins TRBV5-4 and TRBJ1-6; D ambiguous. CDR3 length: 20 residues. The V end lost 1 base, the J end lost 9 bases, and 29 bases lay between the germline ends. Germline CDR1 and CDR2: SGHNT and YYREEE (reference sequence). The DNA of the CDR3 is TGTGCCAGCAGCTTGAAGTATGCGCCTGGACTGGTAGCGGATTTTTCACCCCTCCACTTT. This codes for CASSLKYAPGLVADFSPLHF.

CDR3 sequence: CASSPQGQPQHF. The CDR3 region has the DNA TGTGCCAGCAGTCCCCAGGGTCAGCCCCAGCATTTT. This chain connects TRBV27 to TRBJ1-5; D possibly corresponds to TRBD1 (5 bases). The CDR3 length is 12 residues. V was clipped by 5 bases and J by 6 bases, with 8 bases between them. CDR1 and CDR2 from the germline V gene are MNHEY and SMNVEV (reference sequence).

This clone was detected only once. The V call is TRBV27, the J call TRBJ2-1; TRBD2 agrees at 13 bases. Germline V gene data show CDR1 as MNHEY and CDR2 as SMNVEV (reference sequence). V was clipped by 5 bases and J by 7 bases; unmatched bases: 8. This CDR3 spans 16 amino acids. The CDR3 protein is CASSLTLAGGLNEQFF. The CDR3 region has the DNA TGTGCCAGCAGTCTCACACTAGCGGGGGGGCTGAATGAGCAGTTCTTC.

This clone was observed at least ten times. The rearrangement links TRBV9 to TRBJ2-5; D ambiguous. The CDR3 consists of 11 residues. CDR1 SGDLS and CDR2 YYNGEE come from the germline V gene. Trimming left V 2 bases short and J 7 bases short, with 6 bases between. The CDR3 DNA is TGTGCCAGCAGCGTCGGTAGGACCCAGTACTTC. It is translated as CASSVGRTQYF.